This TCR beta chain was sequenced for a study of T-cell reconstitution after alpha-beta-depleted transplantation in children (dated by TCRdb to 2016 to 2018). In the study overall: Using TCR repertoire profiling, the study quantitatively followed how T-cell immune reconstitution unfolded in children after TCRalphabeta/CD19-depleted allogeneic hematopoietic cell transplantation.

Including cysteine and phenylalanine, the CDR3 has 16 amino acids. Only the CDR3 region is kept as DNA, spanning 48 bases read in frame from base 1. Deletion took 6 bases off V and 7 bases off J, with a span of 21 bases between the germline ends. This clonotype occurred many times. No antigen is known for it. The sample holds no much larger clone one base away, and base qualities are not on file. Libraries were prepared through PCR. Sequenced using an Illumina HiSeq 2500. Molecular barcoding was employed in the preparation of TCR libraries, with unique molecular identifiers being used to normalize TCRbeta repertoire quantification. The public reads were quality trimmed at Q25 with fastp and then assembled into clones with MiXCR by TCRdb, keeping productive beta chains. Records with the same CDR3 protein are collapsed into one entry carrying the most frequent genes and DNA. Recorded for this sample are some 590,000 distinct CDR3 sequences; about 10% of them occurred a single time. The leading ten clones occupy 4% of the sample.

This sequence was found in a human donor who donated a stem cell graft to a child with acute myeloid leukemia. The chain is made from TRBV12-3 or TRBV12-4 and TRBJ2-2; tentative D gene TRBD1, with 6 bases matching. The specimen comprised PBMCs from the stem cell graft donor, sampled from the stem cell graft. CDR3 reads: CASRASGTTGGGELFF. In nucleotide form, the sequence is TGTGCCAGCAGGGCCTCCGGGACGACAGGAGGCGGGGAGCTGTTTTTT.